This T cell receptor beta chain stems from a study of radiotherapy plus CTLA-4 blockade in lung cancer. Study results and limitations: TCR clones from tumors expanded in blood after radiotherapy plus ipilimumab. Increased serum interferon-beta after radiation also reportedly predicted response strongly.

Profiling relied on immunoSEQ multiplex PCR, and the TCRdb table lists in-frame clones only, not all of them. The sample records 75,000 to 95,000 clones, 82% being singletons. This clone was observed a single time. The antigen remains unidentified. Patients had chemo-refractory metastatic non-small-cell lung cancer and received focal radiation plus CTLA-4 blockade that used ipilimumab. V dropped 6 bases and J dropped 4 bases, with 13 bases sitting between them. CDR1 is MNHNS and CDR2 is SASEGT in the germline V gene. The CDR3 runs to 14 residues. The sequence was obtained from a human donor with non-small cell lung cancer that progressed on radiotherapy plus ipilimumab. The starting material was peripheral blood, obtained from a patient treated with radiotherapy plus ipilimumab. This chain links TRBV6-1 with TRBJ1-5, with TRBD1 as a possible D gene (6 bases). CDR3 in amino acids: CASSWGADNQPQHF. In DNA form, the CDR3 reads TGTGCCAGCAGCTGGGGGGCGGATAATCAGCCCCAGCATTTT.